One and the same sample provided the 6 T cell receptor beta chains below, sequenced in a study of vaccination and CD4 T cells after COVID-19. Cultured CD4+ T cell DNA underwent sequencing with the Oncomine TCR Beta short-read assay. One entry per CDR3 protein results from TCRdb running MiXCR on the PCR reads. The sample consists of about 20,000 distinct CDR3 sequences, less than 55% of them appearing once. As for treatment: roughly 11-day PBMC culture with coronavirus spike peptide pools or control peptides (ViraFEST assay). Antigens for these TCRs are unknown. The sample taken for sequencing was CD4+ T cells from blood, cultured in vitro. Source of these receptors: a human donor who had recovered from COVID-19.

The CDR3 reads CSAIGQPLHGYTF. In nucleotides, the CDR3 is TGCAGTGCCATCGGACAGCCCCTGCATGGCTACACCTTC. The chain carries TRBV20-1 and TRBJ1-2; D may be TRBD1 (6 bases). The CDR3 contains 13 residues. In germline, CDR1 is DFQATT, CDR2 SNEGSKA (reference sequence). The ends were cut back, 6 bases at V and 6 bases at J, with 17 bases in the middle.

The CDR3 DNA reads as TGTGCCGCCTCCAAGGCCGCGTTCTACGAGCAGTACTTC. Translation: CAASKAAFYEQYF. V and J are TRBV6-1 and TRBJ2-7; no firm D call. Between the trimmed V and J ends, which lost 11 bases and 3 bases, there was a span of 17 bases. The CDR3 runs to 13 residues. The germline V gene has CDR1 MNHNS and CDR2 SASEGT.

The chain employs TRBV28 and TRBJ2-2; TRBD2 matches at 13 bases. The CDR3 runs to 16 residues. V lost 6 bases to trimming and J lost 8 bases; unmatched junction nucleotides: 9. Germline V lookup: CDR1 MDHEN, CDR2 SYDVKM. The CDR3 region is CASSSTGTSGEGELFF. CDR3 in DNA: TGTGCCAGCAGCTCTACCGGGACTAGCGGGGAGGGGGAGCTGTTTTTT. Combining the CDR3 with reference TRBV28 and TRBJ2-2 gives the whole variable domain DVKVTQSSRYLVKRTGEKVFLECVQDMDHENMFWYRQDPGLGLRLIYFSYDVKMKEKGDIPEGYSVSREKKERFSLILESASTNQTSMYLCASSSTGTSGEGELFFGEGSRLTVL.

The CDR3 bases are TGTGCCAGCAGTGAAGGGGGCTACGAGCAGTACTTC. This encodes CASSEGGYEQYF. The chain has TRBV2 and TRBJ2-1; D gene uncertain. The J call may be mistaken, given a closer DNA end match to TRBJ2-7. CDR1 SNHLY and CDR2 FYNNEI come from the germline V gene. The CDR3 has 12 residues.

The V call is TRBV5-5, the J call TRBJ1-1; D is perhaps TRBD1 (5 bases). Trimming took off 4 bases at V and 2 bases at J, with 15 bases between the two ends. CDR1 SGHKS and CDR2 YYEKEE come from the germline V gene (reference sequence). This CDR3 contains 15 residues. CDR3 sequence: CASSAVQGLNTEAFF. The CDR3 region has the DNA TGTGCCAGCAGCGCGGTCCAGGGCCTCAACACTGAAGCTTTCTTT.

The chain combines TRBV2 with TRBJ1-2; D perhaps matches TRBD1 (5 bases). CDR1 SNHLY and CDR2 FYNNEI come from the germline V gene. Trimming took 9 bases from V and 4 from J, leaving 12 bases between them. The CDR3 has 12 residues. The CDR3 loop reads CASDSTGYGYTF. For the CDR3, the DNA is TGTGCCAGTGACAGCACCGGCTATGGCTACACCTTC.